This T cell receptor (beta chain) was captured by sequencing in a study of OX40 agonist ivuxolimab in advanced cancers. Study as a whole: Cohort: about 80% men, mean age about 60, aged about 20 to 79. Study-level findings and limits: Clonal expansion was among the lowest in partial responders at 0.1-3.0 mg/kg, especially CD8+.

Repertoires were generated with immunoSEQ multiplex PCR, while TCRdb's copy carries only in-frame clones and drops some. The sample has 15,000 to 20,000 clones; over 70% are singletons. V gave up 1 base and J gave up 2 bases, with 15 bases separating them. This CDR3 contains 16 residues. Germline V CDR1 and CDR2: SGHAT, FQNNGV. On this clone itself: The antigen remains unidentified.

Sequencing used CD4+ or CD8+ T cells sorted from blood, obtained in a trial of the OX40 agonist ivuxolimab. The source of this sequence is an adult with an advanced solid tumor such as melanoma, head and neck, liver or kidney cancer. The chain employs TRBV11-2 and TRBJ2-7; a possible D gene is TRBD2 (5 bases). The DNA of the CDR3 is TGTGCCAGCAGCTTAGGCTTGAGCGGACCTACCTACGAGCAGTACTTC. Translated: CASSLGLSGPTYEQYF.